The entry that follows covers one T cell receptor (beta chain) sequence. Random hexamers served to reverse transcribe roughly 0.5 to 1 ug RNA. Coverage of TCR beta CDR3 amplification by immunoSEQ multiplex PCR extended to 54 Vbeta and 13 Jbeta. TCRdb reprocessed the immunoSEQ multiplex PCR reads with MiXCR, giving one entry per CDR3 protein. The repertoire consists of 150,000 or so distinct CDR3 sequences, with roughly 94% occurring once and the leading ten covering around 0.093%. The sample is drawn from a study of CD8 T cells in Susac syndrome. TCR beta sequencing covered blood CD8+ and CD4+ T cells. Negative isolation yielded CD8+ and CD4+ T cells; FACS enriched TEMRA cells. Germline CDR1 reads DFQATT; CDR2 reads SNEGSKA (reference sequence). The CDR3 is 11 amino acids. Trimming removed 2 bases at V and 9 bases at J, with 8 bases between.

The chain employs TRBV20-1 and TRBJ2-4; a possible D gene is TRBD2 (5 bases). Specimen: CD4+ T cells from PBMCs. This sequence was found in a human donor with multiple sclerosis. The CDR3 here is CSARPRGIQYF. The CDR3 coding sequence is TGCAGTGCTAGACCCCGGGGCATTCAGTACTTC.